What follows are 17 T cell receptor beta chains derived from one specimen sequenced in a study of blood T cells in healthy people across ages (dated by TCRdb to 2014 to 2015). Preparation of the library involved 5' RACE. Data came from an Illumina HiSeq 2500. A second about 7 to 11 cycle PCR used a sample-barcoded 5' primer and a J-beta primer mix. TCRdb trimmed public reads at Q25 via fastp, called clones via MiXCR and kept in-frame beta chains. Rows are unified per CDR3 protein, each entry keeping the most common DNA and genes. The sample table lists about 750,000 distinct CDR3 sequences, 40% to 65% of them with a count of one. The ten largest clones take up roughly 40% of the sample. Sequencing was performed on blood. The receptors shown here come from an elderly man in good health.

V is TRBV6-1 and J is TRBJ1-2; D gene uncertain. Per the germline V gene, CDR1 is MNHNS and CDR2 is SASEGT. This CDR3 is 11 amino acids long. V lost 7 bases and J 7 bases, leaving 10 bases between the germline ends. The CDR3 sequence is CASTGFLGYTF. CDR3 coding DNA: TGTGCCAGCACGGGGTTTCTTGGCTACACCTTC.

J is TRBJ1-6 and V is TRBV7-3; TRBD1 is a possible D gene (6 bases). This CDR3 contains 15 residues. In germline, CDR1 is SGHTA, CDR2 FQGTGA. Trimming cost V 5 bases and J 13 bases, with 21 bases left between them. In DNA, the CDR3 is TGTGCCAGCAGCCCTCCTAAAGGACAGTTTACGCCCCTCCACTTT. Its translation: CASSPPKGQFTPLHF.

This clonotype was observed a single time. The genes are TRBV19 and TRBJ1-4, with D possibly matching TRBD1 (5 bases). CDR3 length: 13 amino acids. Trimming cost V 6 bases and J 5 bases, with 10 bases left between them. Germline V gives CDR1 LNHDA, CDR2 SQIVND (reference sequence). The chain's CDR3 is CASSWGRNEKLFF. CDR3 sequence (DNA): TGTGCCAGTAGCTGGGGGAGGAATGAAAAACTGTTTTTT.

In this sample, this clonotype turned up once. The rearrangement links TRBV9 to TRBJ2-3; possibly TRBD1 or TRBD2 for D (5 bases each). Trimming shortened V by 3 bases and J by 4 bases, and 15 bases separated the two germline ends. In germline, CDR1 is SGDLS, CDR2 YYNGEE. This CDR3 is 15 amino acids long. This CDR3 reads CASSGGTRGADTQYF. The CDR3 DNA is TGTGCCAGCAGCGGGGGGACGAGGGGTGCAGATACGCAGTATTTT.

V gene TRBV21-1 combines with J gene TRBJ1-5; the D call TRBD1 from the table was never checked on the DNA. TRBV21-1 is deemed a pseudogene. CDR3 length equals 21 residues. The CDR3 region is CASSKVSRAGGNKRCNQPQHF. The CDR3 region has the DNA TGTGCCAGCAGCAAAGTGTCGAGGGCAGGGGGCAATAAGCGGTGCAATCAGCCCCAGCATTTT.

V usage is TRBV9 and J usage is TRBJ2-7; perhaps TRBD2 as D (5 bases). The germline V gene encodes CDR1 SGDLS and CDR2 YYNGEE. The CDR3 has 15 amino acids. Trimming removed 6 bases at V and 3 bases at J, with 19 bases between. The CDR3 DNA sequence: TGTGCCAGCAACTGGAAAGCGGCCACTGTCTACGAGCAGTACTTC. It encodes CASNWKAATVYEQYF.

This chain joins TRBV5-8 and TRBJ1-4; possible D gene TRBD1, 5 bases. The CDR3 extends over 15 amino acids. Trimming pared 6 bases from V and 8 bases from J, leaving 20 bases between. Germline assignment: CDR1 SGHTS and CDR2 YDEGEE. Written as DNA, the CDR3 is TGTGCCAGCACCCAAGCCCCGTCTGGGGGGGAAAAACTGTTTTTT. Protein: CASTQAPSGGEKLFF.

The CDR3 region has the DNA TGCGCCAGCAGTTCGACAGGGGGAAGCCCTGAAGCTTTCTTT. As protein: CASSSTGGSPEAFF. The V and J genes are TRBV5-1 and TRBJ1-1; 9 bases agree with TRBD1. The CDR3 is 14 residues long. V was clipped by 5 bases and J by 6 bases; unmatched bases: 8. CDR1 is SGHRS and CDR2 is YFSETQ in the germline V gene.

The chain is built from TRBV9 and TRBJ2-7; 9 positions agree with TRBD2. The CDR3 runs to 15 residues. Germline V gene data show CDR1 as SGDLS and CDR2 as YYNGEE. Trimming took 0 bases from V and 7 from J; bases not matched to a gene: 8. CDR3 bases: TGTGCCAGCAGCGTAGTTGCGGGAGGGCCCCATGAGCAGTACTTC. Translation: CASSVVAGGPHEQYF. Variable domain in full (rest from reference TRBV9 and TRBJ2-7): DSGVTQTPKHLITATGQRVTLRCSPRSGDLSVYWYQQSLDQGLQFLIQYYNGEERAKGNILERFSAQQFPDLHSELNLSSLELGDSALYFCASSVVAGGPHEQYFGPGTRLTVT.

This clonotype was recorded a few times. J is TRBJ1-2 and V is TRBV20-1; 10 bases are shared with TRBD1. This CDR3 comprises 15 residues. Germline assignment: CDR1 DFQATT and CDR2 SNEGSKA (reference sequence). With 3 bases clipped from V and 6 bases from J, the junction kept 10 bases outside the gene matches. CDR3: CSARATGTGVNGYTF. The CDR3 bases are TGCAGTGCTAGGGCTACCGGGACAGGGGTGAATGGCTACACCTTC.

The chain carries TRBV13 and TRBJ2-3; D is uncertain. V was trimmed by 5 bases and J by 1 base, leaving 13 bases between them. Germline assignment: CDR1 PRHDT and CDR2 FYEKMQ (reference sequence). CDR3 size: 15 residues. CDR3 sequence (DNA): TGTGCCAGCAGCGCATCGGGCCTACGCACAGATACGCAGTATTTT. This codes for CASSASGLRTDTQYF.

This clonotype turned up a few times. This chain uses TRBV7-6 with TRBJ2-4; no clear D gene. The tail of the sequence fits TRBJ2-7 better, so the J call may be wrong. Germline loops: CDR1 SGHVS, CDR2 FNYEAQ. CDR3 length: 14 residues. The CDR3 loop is CASSSSGFRYEQYF. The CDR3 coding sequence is TGTGCCAGCAGCTCGAGTGGCTTCCGGTACGAGCAGTACTTC.

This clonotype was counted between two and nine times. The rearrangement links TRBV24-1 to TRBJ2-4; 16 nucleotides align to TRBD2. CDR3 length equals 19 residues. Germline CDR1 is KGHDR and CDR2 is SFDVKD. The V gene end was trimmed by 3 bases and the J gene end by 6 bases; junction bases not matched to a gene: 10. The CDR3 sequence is CATSDGGTSGRAWRNIQYF. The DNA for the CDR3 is TGTGCCACCAGTGATGGAGGGACTAGCGGGAGGGCCTGGCGAAACATTCAGTACTTC.

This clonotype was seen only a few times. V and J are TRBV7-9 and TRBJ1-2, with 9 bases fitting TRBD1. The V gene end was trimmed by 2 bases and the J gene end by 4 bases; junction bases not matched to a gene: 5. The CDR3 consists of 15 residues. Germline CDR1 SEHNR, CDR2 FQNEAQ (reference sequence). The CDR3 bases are TGTGCCAGCAGCTTATCAGGACAGGGGTTCTATGGCTACACCTTC. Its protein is CASSLSGQGFYGYTF.

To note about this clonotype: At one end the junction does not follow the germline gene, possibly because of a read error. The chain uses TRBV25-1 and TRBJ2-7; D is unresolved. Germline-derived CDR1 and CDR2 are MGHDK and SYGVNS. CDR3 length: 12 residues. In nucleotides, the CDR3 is TGTGCCAGCAGGGAATTGGTGAACGAGCAGTACTTC. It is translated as CASRELVNEQYF.

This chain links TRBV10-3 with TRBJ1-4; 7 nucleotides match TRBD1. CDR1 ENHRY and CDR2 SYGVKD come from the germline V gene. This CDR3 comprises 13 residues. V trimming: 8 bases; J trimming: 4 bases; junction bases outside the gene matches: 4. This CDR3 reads CAIRDRDNEKLFF. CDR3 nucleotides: TGTGCCATCCGGGACAGAGATAATGAAAAACTGTTTTTT.

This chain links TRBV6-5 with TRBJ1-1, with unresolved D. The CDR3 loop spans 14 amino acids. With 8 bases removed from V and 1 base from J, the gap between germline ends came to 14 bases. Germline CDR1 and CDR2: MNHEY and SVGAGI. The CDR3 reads CASREGSSNTEAFF. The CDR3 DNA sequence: TGTGCCAGCCGGGAGGGAAGTTCGAACACTGAAGCTTTCTTT.